The 15 T cell receptor beta chains reported below all come from one sample, sequenced in a study of beta chain features in type 1 diabetes. No antigen has been identified for these receptors. Findings and caveats of the study: Shortening of TCRB CDR3s, moderate but significant, appeared in all four CD4+ subsets of Type 1 diabetes patients.

Expressed TCRB transcripts were sequenced, since all the RNA that had been isolated was reverse transcribed. TCRdb's copy holds only in-frame clones and misses some; the assay was immunoSEQ multiplex PCR. Counted here are about 700,000 clones, 13% occurring once; the ten biggest clones make up around 0.022%. What was sequenced was naive CD4+ T cells from blood. These receptor sequences come from a man between 18 and 35 years old with type 1 diabetes.

V is TRBV5-6 and J is TRBJ2-3; 11 bases are a match to TRBD1. Germline V gene data show CDR1 as SGHDT and CDR2 as YYEEEE. Germline trimming cut 3 bases from V and 2 bases from J; bases unmatched to any gene: 2. This CDR3 is 15 amino acids long. CDR3 protein: CASSSDRGLTDTQYF. The DNA of the CDR3 is TGTGCCAGCAGCTCGGACAGGGGGCTCACAGATACGCAGTATTTT.

This clone occurred a few times. The V gene is TRBV6-1, the J gene TRBJ1-5; D is possibly TRBD1 (6 bases). The V gene's germline CDR1 is MNHNS and CDR2 SASEGT. CDR3 length: 13 amino acids. V was cut by 8 bases and J by 3 bases, with 11 bases left in between. The CDR3, as DNA: TGTGCCAGCCTAGGACAGTTCAATCAGCCCCAGCATTTT. Encoded protein: CASLGQFNQPQHF.

This clone has a handful of counts. This rearrangement joins TRBV9 to TRBJ1-4; maybe TRBD1 (6 bases). Trimming shortened V by 1 base and J by 6 bases, and 16 bases separated the two germline ends. Germline V gene lookup returns CDR1 SGDLS and CDR2 YYNGEE. This CDR3 has 16 residues. The CDR3 DNA reads TGTGCCAGCAGCGTATCCGGAGGGGGGTATGATGAAAAACTGTTTTTT. Translating gives CASSVSGGGYDEKLFF. Based on the CDR3 plus reference TRBV9 and TRBJ1-4, the full variable domain is DSGVTQTPKHLITATGQRVTLRCSPRSGDLSVYWYQQSLDQGLQFLIQYYNGEERAKGNILERFSAQQFPDLHSELNLSSLELGDSALYFCASSVSGGGYDEKLFFGSGTQLSVL.

This clone has just a few counts. The chain carries TRBV5-4 and TRBJ1-2; a weak D match, TRBD1 (6 bases). The CDR3 is made up of 13 amino acids. CDR1 is SGHNT and CDR2 is YYREEE in the germline V gene (reference sequence). Between the trimmed V and J ends, which lost 5 bases and 7 bases, there was a span of 15 bases. DNA of the CDR3: TGTGCCAGCAGGCGGACAGACGTCTCTGGCTACACCTTC. Amino acid sequence: CASRRTDVSGYTF.

The J gene is TRBJ1-6, the V gene TRBV27; possibly TRBD1 for D (6 bases). V was shortened by 4 bases and J by 6 bases, with 13 bases between the two germline ends. The CDR3 contains 15 residues. CDR1 MNHEY and CDR2 SMNVEV come from the germline V gene (reference sequence). The CDR3 bases are TGTGCCAGCAGTTCGGATAACAGGGTTAATTCACCCCTCCACTTT. It yields the protein CASSSDNRVNSPLHF.

This clone came up a few times. J is TRBJ2-5 and V is TRBV10-2, with a weak D call TRBD2 (6 bases). This CDR3 is 12 amino acids long. Germline V gives CDR1 WSHSY, CDR2 SAAADI. Trimming removed 8 bases at V and 5 bases at J, with 12 bases between. The chain's CDR3 is CASGRAGETQYF. The CDR3 bases are TGCGCCAGCGGTAGGGCGGGGGAGACCCAGTACTTC.

This clone was observed a few times. J is TRBJ2-3 and V is TRBV4-2; 9 bases fit TRBD2. Germline values: CDR1 LGHNA, CDR2 YNFKEQ. Trimming took 0 bases from V and 9 from J; bases not matched to a gene: 16. The CDR3 runs to 18 residues. The CDR3 sequence is CASSQEIPLAGGQATQYF. The CDR3 nucleotides read TGTGCCAGCAGCCAAGAAATCCCCCTGGCGGGGGGGCAGGCAACGCAGTATTTT.

The rearrangement uses TRBV5-1 and TRBJ2-7; the D gene is possibly TRBD1 (5 bases). The CDR3 is 15 residues long. CDR1 is SGHRS, CDR2 YFSETQ, per germline. V gave up 0 bases and J gave up 6 bases, with 16 bases separating them. The CDR3 reads CASSLELLQAGEQYF. The DNA for the CDR3 is TGCGCCAGCAGCTTGGAATTACTACAGGCAGGCGAGCAGTACTTC. Full variable domain (rest looked up from reference TRBV5-1 and TRBJ2-7): KAGVTQTPRYLIKTRGQQVTLSCSPISGHRSVSWYQQTPGQGLQFLFEYFSETQRNKGNFPGRFSGRQFSNSRSEMNVSTLELGDSALYLCASSLELLQAGEQYFGPGTRLTVT.

The chain carries TRBV28 and TRBJ2-5, with no clear D. V was shortened by 10 bases and J by 4 bases, with 19 bases between the two germline ends. The CDR3 is made up of 14 amino acids. Per germline, CDR1 MDHEN and CDR2 SYDVKM. The CDR3 here is CAMSQPSSRETQYF. Here the CDR3 DNA reads TGTGCCATGAGCCAGCCCTCCTCCCGAGAGACCCAGTACTTC.

This clone was picked up a small number of times. The rearrangement links TRBV5-6 to TRBJ2-3; 11 bases agree with TRBD1. The CDR3 is 15 residues long. From germline, CDR1 is SGHDT and CDR2 YYEEEE. The trim removed 4 bases at V and 5 bases at J, leaving 6 bases unmatched. The CDR3 spells CASSTGQGAGDTQYF. The CDR3 DNA reads as TGTGCCAGCAGCACTGGACAGGGGGCAGGAGATACGCAGTATTTT.

This clone was observed a few times. The rearrangement joins TRBV5-4 to TRBJ2-5; 11 positions agree with TRBD2. V lost 3 bases, J lost 5 bases, and 9 bases stayed unmatched. The CDR3 covers 16 residues. Looked up from germline, CDR1 is SGHNT and CDR2 is YYREEE (reference sequence). CDR3 DNA sequence: TGTGCCAGCAGCTCAGGACTAGCGGGCGCGCCGGAGACCCAGTACTTC. It encodes CASSSGLAGAPETQYF.

The genes are TRBV7-2 and TRBJ1-5, with 8 nucleotides matching TRBD1. The length of the CDR3 is 15 residues. Unmatched junction bases numbered 9, after V lost 6 bases and J lost 5 bases. Germline CDR1 is SGHTA and CDR2 is FQGNSA. The CDR3 region has the DNA TGTGCCAGCAGACTACAGGGGGGGTCGGATCAGCCCCAGCATTTT. This sequence encodes CASRLQGGSDQPQHF.

This clone has a handful of counts. The V and J genes are TRBV27 and TRBJ1-6, with D uncertain. The CDR3 is made up of 15 amino acids. Trimming cost V 5 bases and J 7 bases, with 15 bases left between them. CDR1 and CDR2 from the germline V gene are MNHEY and SMNVEV (reference sequence). CDR3 region: CASSMGYEGNSPLHF. CDR3 DNA: TGTGCCAGCAGTATGGGTTACGAGGGAAATTCACCCCTCCACTTT.

This chain connects TRBV10-3 to TRBJ1-4, with a possible D match to TRBD1 (6 bases). The V gene's germline CDR1 is ENHRY and CDR2 SYGVKD. The CDR3 contains 15 residues. The V and J ends lost 3 bases and 5 bases respectively, with 13 bases between them. CDR3 sequence: CAISEGGTANEKLFF. The CDR3 DNA is TGTGCCATCAGTGAAGGGGGGACCGCAAATGAAAAACTGTTTTTT.

This clone was counted a few times. The chain recombines TRBV7-4 with TRBJ1-2, with D unresolved. The CDR3 is 11 amino acids. The germline CDR1 and CDR2 sequences are SGHVT and SQSDAQ. V was pared by 5 bases and J by 6 bases, with 7 bases between. The CDR3: CASSPEHGYTF. In DNA form, the CDR3 reads TGTGCCAGCAGCCCCGAGCATGGCTACACCTTC.